This T cell receptor (beta chain) was recovered during a study of quantifying T cell responses using KT2 cells. Study in general: TCR alpha and beta constant-region primers primed reverse transcription of RNA. The T4 ligation step was estimated to exceed 8% efficiency under optimum conditions.

In the case of this clonotype: Its specificity is not known.

The cDNA 3' end received a ligated oligonucleotide with a UMI. An equimolar mix of RC1.1 and RC1.2 primed the beta chain across TRBC1 and TRBC2. MiXCR, run by TCRdb on the UMI-ligation and nested PCR reads, gives a single entry per CDR3 protein. The sample has about 30,000 distinct CDR3 sequences; more than 7% are singletons. Study-wide points: Detection of KT2 sequences held at the lowest tested level, about one cell per 100,000 PBMC.

The specimen sequenced was PBMCs spiked with cells of the T cell clone KT2. The origin of this receptor is a human donor.

As DNA, the CDR3 is TGTGCCAGCAGCTTGGGGAGAACTAGCACAGATACGCAGTATTTT. Translation gives CASSLGRTSTDTQYF. V gene TRBV7-8 combines with J gene TRBJ2-3, with D possibly TRBD2 on 5 matching bases. Germline CDR1 and CDR2: SGHVS and FQNEAQ. The CDR3 has 15 amino acids. Between the trimmed V and J ends, which lost 3 bases and 0 bases, there was a span of 10 bases. Full variable domain (missing parts from reference TRBV7-8 and TRBJ2-3): GAGVSQSPRYKVAKRGQDVALRCDPISGHVSLFWYQQALGQGPEFLTYFQNEAQLDKSGLPSDRFFAERPEGSVSTLKIQRTQQEDSAVYLCASSLGRTSTDTQYFGPGTRLTVL.